Here is one T cell receptor beta chain with its context. Its antigen is undetermined. The data were produced by immunoSEQ multiplex PCR, yet TCRdb's version contains in-frame clones alone and is incomplete. The table lists fewer than 90,000 clones, roughly nine tenths of them singletons. This sample is drawn from a study of OX40 agonist ivuxolimab in advanced cancers. The CDR3 extends over 15 amino acids. V dropped 1 base and J dropped 5 bases, with 12 bases sitting between them. The V gene's germline CDR1 is LGHNA and CDR2 YNFKEQ. Findings and limits, study-wide: Clonal expansion was seen in CD4+ and CD8+ blood T cells by week 6 at 0.1 to 3.0 mg/kg.

This chain connects TRBV4-2 to TRBJ2-1; D is possibly TRBD1 or TRBD2 (6 bases each). The clonotype was recovered from an adult with an advanced solid tumor such as melanoma, head and neck, liver or kidney cancer. Sample: CD4+ or CD8+ T cells sorted from blood, taken in a trial of the OX40 agonist ivuxolimab. The CDR3 DNA sequence: TGTGCCAGCAGCCAAGGGCGGGACACGAACAATGAGCAGTTCTTC. Its translation is CASSQGRDTNNEQFF.